This T cell receptor (beta chain) was captured by sequencing in a study of shared clonotypes between healthy human individuals. Study-level information: A donor's plate count was three for CD4 naive and three for CD4 memory; CD8 naive had two and CD8 memory one.

Notes on the study in general: Clonotype sharing across a few donors was observed for around 5% of naive CD4 clonotypes.

Comments on this clone: The antigen is undetermined.

The assay was carried out at the deep level. Libraries were prepared by immunoSEQ multiplex PCR; TCRdb keeps only in-frame clonotypes and omits some of them. The sample includes about 1 million clones, 65% to 80% seen only once; the top ten take 1.4%. The V and J ends lost 6 bases and 5 bases, in that order; junction bases with no gene match: 16. The germline gives CDR1 MNHEY, CDR2 SMNVEV (reference sequence). The CDR3 is 17 amino acids. Sequenced material: memory CD4+ T cells sorted from blood. The subset: CD45RA-negative fraction. The sequence was collected from a young man in good health. The chain joins TRBV27 to TRBJ2-7; 10 nucleotides match TRBD1. The DNA of the CDR3 is TGTGCCAGCAGCCCGGGACAGGGGCCGATGCGATTCCACGAGCAGTACTTC. Translating gives CASSPGQGPMRFHEQYF.